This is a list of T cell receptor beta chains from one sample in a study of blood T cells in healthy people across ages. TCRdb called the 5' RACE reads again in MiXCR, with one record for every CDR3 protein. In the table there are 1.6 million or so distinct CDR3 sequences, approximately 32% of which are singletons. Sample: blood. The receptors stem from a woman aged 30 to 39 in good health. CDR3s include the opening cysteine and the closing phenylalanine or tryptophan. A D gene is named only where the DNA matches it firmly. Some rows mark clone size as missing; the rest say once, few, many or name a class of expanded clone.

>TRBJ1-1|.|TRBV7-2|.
TGTGCCAGCAGCTTACGGGGCCCGTCGAACACTGAAGCTTTCTTT
CASSLRGPSNTEAFF
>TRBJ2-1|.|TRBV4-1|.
TGCGCCAGCAGCTACCTGCAGGGGAGATTCGAGACCTACAATGAGCAGTTCTTC
CASSYLQGRFETYNEQFF
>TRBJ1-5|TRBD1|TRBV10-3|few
TGTGCCATCAGTGTTTCACAGGGGGATCAGCCCCAGCATTTT
CAISVSQGDQPQHF
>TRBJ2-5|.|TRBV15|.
TGTGCCACCAGCAGAGGGGGGACGGCCCAGTACTTC
CATSRGGTAQYF
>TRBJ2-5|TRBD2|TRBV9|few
TGTGCCAGCAGCTCTCCGGGGACTAGCGGGAATGGGAAAGAGACCCAGTACTTC
CASSSPGTSGNGKETQYF
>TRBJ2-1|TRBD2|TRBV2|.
TGTGCCAGCAAACGGGGTGTGAGGACTAGCGGGGGAAATGAGCAGTTCTTC
CASKRGVRTSGGNEQFF
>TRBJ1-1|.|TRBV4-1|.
TGCGCCAGCAGCCATCCTCCGAACTCGGACATAATGAACACTGAAGCTTTCTTT
CASSHPPNSDIMNTEAFF
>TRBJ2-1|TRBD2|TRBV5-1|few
TGCGCCAGCAGCTTGGTAGCGGGGCCACCTTACAATGAGCAGTTCTTC
CASSLVAGPPYNEQFF
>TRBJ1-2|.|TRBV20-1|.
TGCAGTGCTAGATTCGAGGATAGGAGCTATGGCTACACCTTC
CSARFEDRSYGYTF
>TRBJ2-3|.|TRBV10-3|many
TGTGCCATCAGTTACGCTAGCGCAGATACGCAGTATTTT
CAISYASADTQYF
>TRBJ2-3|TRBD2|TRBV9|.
TGTGCCAGCAGCGCAGTAGCGGGCGACACAGATACGCAGTATTTT
CASSAVAGDTDTQYF
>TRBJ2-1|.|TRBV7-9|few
TGTGCCAGCAGCTTAGTGAGGGGCCGGTACAATGAGCAGTTCTTC
CASSLVRGRYNEQFF
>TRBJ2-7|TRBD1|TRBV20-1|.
TGCAGTGCTCTCCCCCGGGGGACAGGGCGGTACGAGCAGTACTTC
CSALPRGTGRYEQYF
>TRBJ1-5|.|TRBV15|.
TGTGCCACCAGCAGCGGCCCGGCGCAGCCCCAGCATTTT
CATSSGPAQPQHF
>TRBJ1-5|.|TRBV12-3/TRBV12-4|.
TGTGCCAGCAGTTTATCGCGAAGGGGAGATCAGCCCCAGCATTTT
CASSLSRRGDQPQHF
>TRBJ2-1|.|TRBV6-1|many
TGTGCCAGCACCAGGCGGACAGCGTACAATGAGCAGTTCTTC
CASTRRTAYNEQFF
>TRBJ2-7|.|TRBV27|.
TGTGCCAGCAGTCTCTGGGTCGGTGGCAGAAAGGGGAATGAGCAGTACTTC
CASSLWVGGRKGNEQYF
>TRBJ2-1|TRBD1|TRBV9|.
TGTGCCAGCAGCGCGGACAGGGGGCTAAGAAATGAGCAGTTCTTC
CASSADRGLRNEQFF
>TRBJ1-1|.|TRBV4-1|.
TGCGCCAGCAGCAAAGGGCTGGGGAACACTGAAGCTTTCTTT
CASSKGLGNTEAFF
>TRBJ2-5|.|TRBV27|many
TGTGCCAGCCGTGAGATTGACACTCAAGAGACCCAGTACTTC
CASREIDTQETQYF
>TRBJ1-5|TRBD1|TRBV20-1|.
TGCAGTGCTAGAGATCCGGGACAGGGAAATCAGCCCCAGCATTTT
CSARDPGQGNQPQHF
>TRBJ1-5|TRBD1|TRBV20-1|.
TGCAGTGCTAGCCCTGCGGGACAGGAGAATCAGCCCCAGCATTTT
CSASPAGQENQPQHF
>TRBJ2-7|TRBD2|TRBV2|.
TGTGCCAGCAGTGAAGAGATAGCGGGGATCTACGAGCAGTACTTC
CASSEEIAGIYEQYF
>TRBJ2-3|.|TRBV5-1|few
TGCGCCAGCAGCTTGCTGCGGGACCCGCAGAAAAACACAGATACGCAGTATTTT
CASSLLRDPQKNTDTQYF
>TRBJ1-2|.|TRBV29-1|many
TGCAGCGTTGTGAGCCCCCTAACTGGTGGCTACACCTTC
CSVVSPLTGGYTF
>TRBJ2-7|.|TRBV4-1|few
TGCGCCAGCAGCCAGACGCCCGGGGACTCCTACGAGCAGTACTTC
CASSQTPGDSYEQYF
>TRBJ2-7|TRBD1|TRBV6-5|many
TGTGCCAGCAGTTACGACAGGGCGGCCTACGAGCAGTACTTC
CASSYDRAAYEQYF
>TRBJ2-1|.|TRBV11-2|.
TGTGCCAGCAGCTTAGTCATCGGACTGGGCTCCTACAATGAGCAGTTCTTC
CASSLVIGLGSYNEQFF
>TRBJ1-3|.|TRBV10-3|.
TGTGCCATCAGGACCTCAGCTGGGTTAGGTGGAAACACCATATATTTT
CAIRTSAGLGGNTIYF
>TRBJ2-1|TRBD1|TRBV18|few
TGTGCCAGCTCACCGCACAGGGGAAAAGACAATGAGCAGTTCTTC
CASSPHRGKDNEQFF
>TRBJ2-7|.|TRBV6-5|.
TGTGCCAACAGTGGGTCCCCCCAGGGCTACGAGCAGTACTTC
CANSGSPQGYEQYF